A selection of T cell receptor beta chains follows, all from one sample in a study of PD-L1 blockade in urothelial cancer. Method: immunoSEQ multiplex PCR; TCRdb's copy keeps in-frame clones and lacks some. The repertoire holds tens of thousands of clones, with 65% to 85% as singletons. The sample consisted of PBMCs, taken around atezolizumab (anti-PD-L1) treatment. These receptors were collected from a man aged 55-75 years with urothelial cancer. The CDR3 runs from the conserved cysteine through the conserved F or W. D genes are given only for firm matches. For some rows the clone size is stated as once, few or many, or as a class when expanded; others skip it.

>TRBD1|-|TRBJ2-1|TRBV19
TGTGCCAGTAATTCCGGGACAGGGGTTGGCAATGAGCAGTTCTTC
CASNSGTGVGNEQFF
>-|-|TRBJ1-2|TRBV5-5
TGTGCCAGCAGCTTCCGGGACTCATACTATGGCTACACCTTC
CASSFRDSYYGYTF
>-|once|TRBJ2-7|TRBV7-2
TGTGCCAGCAGCCAACGAGAGGGTACCGAGCAGTACTTC
CASSQREGTEQYF
>-|once|TRBJ2-5|TRBV18
TGTGCCAGCTCACACCCTTCCGGAGGAGAGACCCAGTACTTC
CASSHPSGGETQYF
>TRBD1|-|TRBJ2-7|TRBV11-1
TGTGCCAGCAGCCAATGGGACAGTAACTACGAGCAGTACTTC
CASSQWDSNYEQYF
>-|-|TRBJ2-3|TRBV5-8
TGTGCCAGCAGCCGGGGTGTTTCTCCCCTCACAGATACGCAGTATTTT
CASSRGVSPLTDTQYF
>TRBD1|-|TRBJ1-2|TRBV19
TGTGCCAGTGGCGAAGGGACAGGGGGCTATGGCTACACCTTC
CASGEGTGGYGYTF
>-|once|TRBJ1-2|TRBV19
TGTGCCAGTAGTCCGGGGTATTATGGCTACACCTTC
CASSPGYYGYTF
>TRBD2|-|TRBJ2-3|TRBV5-6
TGTGCCAGCAGCACCCGGGGTAGCGGGGGGCAAAATACGCAGTATTTT
CASSTRGSGGQNTQYF
>TRBD1|-|TRBJ1-4|TRBV7-2
TGTGCCAGCAGCGTCCAGGGGACAGTTCCTAATGAAAAACTGTTTTTT
CASSVQGTVPNEKLFF
>TRBD1|-|TRBJ2-5|TRBV6-5
TGTGCCAGCAGCCCAGACAGGGTAATCGTGCAGACCCAGTACTTC
CASSPDRVIVQTQYF
>TRBD1|-|TRBJ2-7|TRBV7-2
TGTGCCAGCAGCTTAAGGGGACAGGCCAGCGACGAGCAGTACTTC
CASSLRGQASDEQYF
>-|-|TRBJ1-2|TRBV2
TGTGCCAGCAGTGAAGATCGGCGGGGAGCGAATGGCTACACCTTC
CASSEDRRGANGYTF
>TRBD1|once|TRBJ2-7|TRBV30
TGTGCCTGGAGTGTCCAGGGGGCCTACGAGCAGTACTTC
CAWSVQGAYEQYF
>TRBD2|-|TRBJ2-1|TRBV10-1
TGCGCCAGCAGTGAGAGTATTAGCGGGGGGCACCACAATGAGCAGTTCTTC
CASSESISGGHHNEQFF
>TRBD1|-|TRBJ1-1|TRBV29-1
TGCAGCGCAACAACACAGGGGGCTGACACTGAAGCTTTCTTT
CSATTQGADTEAFF
>-|once|TRBJ1-4|TRBV5-1
TGCGCCAGCAGCTCCGGACAGTTTGAAAAACTGTTTTTT
CASSSGQFEKLFF
>TRBD1|-|TRBJ2-3|TRBV4-3
TGCGCCAGCAGCGCCCTCCACGGGACAGCTAGCACAGATACGCAGTATTTT
CASSALHGTASTDTQYF
>TRBD2|-|TRBJ2-2|TRBV19
TGTGCCAGTAGTATCCTAGCGGGATACACCGGGGAGCTGTTTTTT
CASSILAGYTGELFF
>-|-|TRBJ1-4|TRBV28
TGTGCCAGCAGTTTATCAGAATTTAATGAAAAACTGTTTTTT
CASSLSEFNEKLFF
>-|-|TRBJ1-1|TRBV29-1
TGCAGCGTTGGGGTAGGGAGTAACACTGAAGCTTTCTTT
CSVGVGSNTEAFF
>-|-|TRBJ2-5|TRBV5-4
TGTGCCAGCAGCCCCACACAGGTGACCCAAGAGACCCAGTACTTC
CASSPTQVTQETQYF
>TRBD1|-|TRBJ2-5|TRBV6-5
TGTGCCAGCAGTTCCCTACAGGGGGTCCAAGAGACCCAGTACTTC
CASSSLQGVQETQYF
>TRBD1|-|TRBJ1-3|TRBV7-9
TGTGCCAGCAGCTCGTTCAGGGGGCCCTCTGGAAACACCATATATTTT
CASSSFRGPSGNTIYF
>-|-|TRBJ1-1|TRBV12-5
TGTGCTTCCACCCCGGGGTTAAACACTGAAGCTTTCTTT
CASTPGLNTEAFF
>-|-|TRBJ1-5|TRBV30
TGTGCCTGGAGTTCGGGGGTCCATCGGCCCCAGCATTTT
CAWSSGVHRPQHF
>-|-|TRBJ2-7|TRBV18
TGTGCCAGCTCACCCTCGAGCTCCTACGAGCAGTACTTC
CASSPSSSYEQYF
>-|-|TRBJ1-5|TRBV10-1
TGCGCCAGCAGTCCCGGCAATCAGCCCCAGCATTTT
CASSPGNQPQHF
>-|-|TRBJ2-3|TRBV18
TGTGCCAGCTCACCGGTAATTACGGGACTCCGCACAGATACGCAGTATTTT
CASSPVITGLRTDTQYF
>TRBD2|-|TRBJ2-5|TRBV6-1
TGTGCCAGCAGTGGACGGACTAGCGGGGGCATATACCAAGAGACCCAGTACTTC
CASSGRTSGGIYQETQYF
>TRBD2|-|TRBJ2-7|TRBV27
TGTGCCAGCAGTTTGGCTAGCGGGTGGGCCTACGAGCAGTACTTC
CASSLASGWAYEQYF
>TRBD1|-|TRBJ2-3|TRBV2
TGTGCCAGCAGTGAAGACGAGACAGGGGGGTGGCGTGGGGATACGCAGTATTTT
CASSEDETGGWRGDTQYF
>-|-|TRBJ2-7|TRBV19
TGTGCCAGTAGTATGGAGTCACGGAAAGACGAGCAGTACTTC
CASSMESRKDEQYF
>-|-|TRBJ1-3|TRBV19
TGTGCCAGTAGTATTGGATCAGGGACTGGAAACACCATATATTTT
CASSIGSGTGNTIYF
>-|-|TRBJ2-7|TRBV6-1
TGTGCCAGCAGTGGCGGACAAACACTCTCCTACGAGCAGTACTTC
CASSGGQTLSYEQYF
>TRBD1|-|TRBJ2-2|TRBV27
TGTGCCAGCAGGGGGACAGGGGGCATCACCGGGGAGCTGTTTTTT
CASRGTGGITGELFF
>TRBD1|-|TRBJ2-7|TRBV25-1
TGTGCCACCAACGGACAGGGGCGACCCCTCGAGCAGTACTTC
CATNGQGRPLEQYF
>-|medium-sized|TRBJ1-1|TRBV7-8
TGTGCCAGCAGCCTGGGCCTGAACCCTGAAGCTTTCTTT
CASSLGLNPEAFF
>TRBD1|-|TRBJ1-5|TRBV7-7
TGTGCCAGCAGCCCCGACAGGGGTCAGCCCCAGCATTTT
CASSPDRGQPQHF
>-|-|TRBJ1-4|TRBV21-1
TGTGCCAGCAGCAAAGCGCGGAGGGGGCTGGTTGAAAAACTGTTTTTT
CASSKARRGLVEKLFF
>TRBD1|-|TRBJ2-2|TRBV5-1
TGCGCCAGCAGACGGACAGGGAACACCGGGGAGCTGTTTTTT
CASRRTGNTGELFF
>TRBD1|-|TRBJ2-6|TRBV19
TGTGCCAGTAGGGAACAGGGGGCTGGGGCCAACGTCCTGACTTTC
CASREQGAGANVLTF
>-|-|TRBJ1-1|TRBV6-1
TGTGCCAGCAGTGACCGCGCCTCCGGCACTGAAGCTTTCTTT
CASSDRASGTEAFF
>-|-|TRBJ1-5|TRBV9
TGTGCCAGCAGCGTAGAAGGGGGTTCACAGCATTTT
CASSVEGGSQHF
>TRBD2|-|TRBJ2-1|TRBV6-6
TGTGCCAGCAGCGACAGGCGGGGGGCTTCCTACAATGAGCAGTTCTTC
CASSDRRGASYNEQFF
>-|-|TRBJ2-6|TRBV6-1
TGTGCCAGCAGTGAAACACTGCAGCCGCTCGGGGAAGGGGCCAACGTCCTGACTTTC
CASSETLQPLGEGANVLTF
>TRBD1|-|TRBJ2-2|TRBV5-6
TGTGCCAGCAATAAACAGGGGGCGCCCGGGGAGCTGTTTTTT
CASNKQGAPGELFF
>TRBD1|-|TRBJ1-1|TRBV5-1
TGCGCCAGCAGCGATGGGACAGGGAGAGGCGTGAACACTGAAGCTTTCTTT
CASSDGTGRGVNTEAFF
>-|once|TRBJ2-1|TRBV9
TGTGCCAGCAGAGAAATAGGGAGCTCCTACAATGAGCAGTTCTTC
CASREIGSSYNEQFF
>-|-|TRBJ2-7|TRBV19
TGTGCCAGTAGTATAGTGGGCAGTTCCTACGAGCAGTACTTC
CASSIVGSSYEQYF